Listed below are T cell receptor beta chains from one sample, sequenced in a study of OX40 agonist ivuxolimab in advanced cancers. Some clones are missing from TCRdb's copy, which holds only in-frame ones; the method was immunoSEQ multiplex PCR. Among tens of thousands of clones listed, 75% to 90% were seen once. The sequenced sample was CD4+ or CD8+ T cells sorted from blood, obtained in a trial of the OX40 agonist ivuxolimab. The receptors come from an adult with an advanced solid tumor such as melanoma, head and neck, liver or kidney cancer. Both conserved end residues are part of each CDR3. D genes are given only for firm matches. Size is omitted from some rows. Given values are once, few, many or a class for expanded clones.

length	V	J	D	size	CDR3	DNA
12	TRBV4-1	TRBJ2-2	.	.	CASSPAQGELFF	TGCGCCAGCAGCCCGGCTCAAGGGGAGCTGTTTTTT
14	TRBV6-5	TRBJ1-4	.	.	CASRTTGLNEKLFF	TGTGCCAGCAGGACGACAGGCCTTAATGAAAAACTGTTTTTT
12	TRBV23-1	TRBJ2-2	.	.	CASSPCPGELFF	TGCGCCAGCAGTCCATGTCCCGGGGAGCTGTTTTTT
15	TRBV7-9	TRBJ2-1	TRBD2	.	CASSWRGGQAYEQFF	TGTGCCAGCAGCTGGCGGGGAGGGCAAGCCTATGAGCAGTTCTTC
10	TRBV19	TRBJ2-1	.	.	CASSRGEQFF	TGTGCCAGTAGTCGGGGCGAGCAGTTCTTC
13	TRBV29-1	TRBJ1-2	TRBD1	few	CSAPGQGERGYTF	TGCAGCGCTCCGGGACAGGGAGAGAGAGGCTACACCTTC
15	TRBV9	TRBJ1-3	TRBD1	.	CASSTQGARGNTIYF	TGTGCCAGCAGCACCCAGGGGGCGCGTGGAAACACCATATATTTT
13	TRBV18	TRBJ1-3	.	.	CASSPGSGNTIYF	TGTGCCAGCTCACCAGGGTCTGGAAACACCATATATTTT
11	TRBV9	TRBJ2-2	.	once	CASSVEGELFF	TGTGCCAGCAGCGTAGAGGGGGAGCTGTTTTTT
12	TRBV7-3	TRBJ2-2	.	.	CASSLGSRELFF	TGTGCCAGCAGCTTGGGCAGCCGGGAGCTGTTTTTT
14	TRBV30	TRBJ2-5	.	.	CAWSVLGPQETQYF	TGTGCCTGGAGTGTACTGGGACCGCAAGAGACCCAGTACTTC
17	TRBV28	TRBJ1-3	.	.	CASRLREARASGNTIYF	TGTGCCAGCAGGCTCCGGGAGGCAAGGGCCTCTGGAAACACCATATATTTT
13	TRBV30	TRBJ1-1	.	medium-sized	CAWSVGVSTEAFF	TGTGCCTGGAGTGTAGGGGTAAGCACTGAAGCTTTCTTT
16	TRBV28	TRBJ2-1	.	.	CASSADGPSSYNEQFF	TGTGCCAGCAGTGCCGACGGCCCAAGCTCCTACAATGAGCAGTTCTTC
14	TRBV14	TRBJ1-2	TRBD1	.	CASSATGGVYGYTF	TGTGCCAGCAGCGCGACAGGGGGCGTCTATGGCTACACCTTC
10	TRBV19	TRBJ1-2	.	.	CASEGIGYTF	TGTGCCTCTGAGGGAATCGGCTACACCTTC
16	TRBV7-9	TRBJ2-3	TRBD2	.	CASSLAGGLAADTQYF	TGTGCCAGCAGCTTAGCGGGGGGACTAGCGGCAGATACGCAGTATTTT
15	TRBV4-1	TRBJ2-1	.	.	CASSQDRGNNNEQFF	TGCGCCAGCAGCCAAGACAGGGGAAACAACAATGAGCAGTTCTTC
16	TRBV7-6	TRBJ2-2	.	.	CASSLMRTAYTGELFF	TGTGCCAGCAGCTTAATGCGCACAGCCTACACCGGGGAGCTGTTTTTT
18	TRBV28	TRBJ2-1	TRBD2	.	CASSTPLAGGQYYNEQFF	TGTGCCAGCAGCACTCCCCTAGCGGGAGGGCAGTACTACAATGAGCAGTTCTTC
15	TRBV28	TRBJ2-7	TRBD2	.	CASSRRGVTSGIAYF	TGTGCCAGCAGCCGCCGGGGAGTTACTAGCGGGATTGCGTACTTC
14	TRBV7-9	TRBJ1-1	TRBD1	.	CASSSDRENTEAFF	TGTGCCAGCAGCTCAGACAGGGAGAACACTGAAGCTTTCTTT
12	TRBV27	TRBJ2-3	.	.	CASIGGTDTQYF	TGTGCCAGCATCGGGGGCACAGATACGCAGTATTTT
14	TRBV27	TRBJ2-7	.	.	CASSLGLSSYEQYF	TGTGCCAGCAGTCTCGGACTAAGCTCCTACGAGCAGTACTTC
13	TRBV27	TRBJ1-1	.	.	CASTSGVGTEAFF	TGTGCCAGCACTTCCGGTGTGGGAACTGAAGCTTTCTTT
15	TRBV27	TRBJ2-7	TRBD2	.	CASRIGLAGLYEQYF	TGTGCCAGCAGGATAGGACTAGCGGGACTCTACGAGCAGTACTTC